One and the same sample provided the 24 T cell receptor beta chains below, sequenced in a study of a mutant IDH1 vaccine in newly diagnosed glioma. As to time point: week 5, during vaccination. All doses held 300 ug of mutant IDH1 20-mer peptide, with topical imiquimod. Using immunoSEQ multiplex PCR, the repertoire was profiled, and TCRdb retains in-frame clones only, with some absent. The table lists 40,000 or so clones, about 89% of them singletons, with 2.6% in the top ten. For these TCRs, the target antigens are not known. Sequencing used PBMCs, obtained from a glioma patient whose treatment included an IDH1 peptide vaccine. The receptors here all came from a man aged 45 to 65 with glioma.

The chain is built from TRBV6-1 and TRBJ2-2; D ambiguous. Germline CDR1 MNHNS, CDR2 SASEGT. V was clipped by 8 bases and J by 3 bases, with 10 bases between them. The CDR3 is 13 amino acids. The CDR3 nucleotides are TGTGCCAGCCAAGGTCGTGACACCGGGGAGCTGTTTTTT. Protein: CASQGRDTGELFF.

The V gene is TRBV11-1, the J gene TRBJ1-6; D is possibly TRBD1 (5 bases). Trimming took off 6 bases at V and 8 bases at J, with 11 bases between the two ends. The CDR3 sequence is 13 residues long. Germline V gene sequence: CDR1 SGHAT, CDR2 FQDESV (reference sequence). In nucleotides, the CDR3 is TGTGCCAGCAGTCTGGGGCGGGATTCACCCCTCCACTTT. Translation: CASSLGRDSPLHF.

The CDR3 loop reads CAIRPGQGAFQPQHF. CDR3 coding DNA: TGTGCCATCAGGCCGGGACAGGGGGCGTTTCAGCCCCAGCATTTT. The V gene is TRBV10-3, the J gene TRBJ1-5; 12 bases fit TRBD1. Germline V gives CDR1 ENHRY, CDR2 SYGVKD. V gave up 6 bases and J gave up 6 bases; unmatched junction bases: 6. This CDR3 region has 15 residues.

A note on this clone: At one boundary the junction diverges from the germline segment, which might be a read error. DNA of the CDR3: TGTGCTAGCAGCACTAGCGGGAGGGCAGATACGCAGTATTTT. It yields the protein CASSTSGRADTQYF. The chain carries TRBV7-7 and TRBJ2-3; 13 nucleotides align to TRBD2. Germline CDR1 is SSHAT and CDR2 is FNYEAQ (reference sequence). CDR3 length: 14 residues.

V and J are TRBV7-2 and TRBJ1-3, with a possible D match to TRBD1 (5 bases). Per the germline V gene, CDR1 is SGHTA and CDR2 is FQGNSA. The V end lost 1 base, the J end lost 2 bases, and 12 bases lay between the germline ends. The CDR3 runs to 16 residues. In nucleotides, the CDR3 is TGTGCCAGCAGCTTAGGAGGGGCGCAGGCTGGAAACACCATATATTTT. Its translation is CASSLGGAQAGNTIYF.

This clone occurred once. The chain has TRBV9 and TRBJ2-5, with D hard to call. CDR3 size: 14 residues. CDR1 and CDR2 from the germline V gene are SGDLS and YYNGEE. V dropped 4 bases and J dropped 2 bases, with 12 bases sitting between them. CDR3 loop: CASSPGSRQETQYF. DNA of the CDR3: TGTGCCAGCAGCCCCGGTAGCAGGCAAGAGACCCAGTACTTC. Full variable domain (remainder filled in from reference TRBV9 and TRBJ2-5): DSGVTQTPKHLITATGQRVTLRCSPRSGDLSVYWYQQSLDQGLQFLIQYYNGEERAKGNILERFSAQQFPDLHSELNLSSLELGDSALYFCASSPGSRQETQYFGPGTRLLVL.

The chain uses TRBV10-1 and TRBJ2-4, with TRBD2 as a possible D gene (6 bases). Per germline, CDR1 WNHNN and CDR2 SYGVQD (reference sequence). V was clipped by 2 bases and J by 4 bases, with 6 bases between them. CDR3 length: 13 amino acids. The CDR3 spells CASSEAGKNIQYF. CDR3 in DNA: TGCGCCAGCAGTGAGGCGGGAAAAAACATTCAGTACTTC.

This chain joins TRBV11-3 and TRBJ2-1, with 10 bases matching TRBD2. In germline, CDR1 is SGHNT, CDR2 YENEEA. V lost 4 bases and J lost 9; bases outside the gene matches: 12. The CDR3 is 16 amino acids. The CDR3 region has the DNA TGTGCCAGCAGCTCGGGGCTTAGCGGGGGGAGGAGTGAGCAGTTCTTC. It encodes CASSSGLSGGRSEQFF.

The chain links TRBV28 to TRBJ1-1; 7 positions match TRBD1. The length of the CDR3 is 15 residues. The V and J ends lost 4 bases and 0 bases, in that order; junction bases with no gene match: 5. The germline gives CDR1 MDHEN, CDR2 SYDVKM. The CDR3 coding sequence is TGTGCCAGCAGTTCCCGACAGGGCATGAACACTGAAGCTTTCTTT. Encoded protein: CASSSRQGMNTEAFF.

In its sample, this clone was seen once. This chain connects TRBV28 to TRBJ2-1, with a possible D match to TRBD1 (6 bases). This CDR3 has 17 amino acids. The V gene's germline CDR1 is MDHEN and CDR2 SYDVKM. V lost 2 bases, J lost 2 bases, and 16 bases lay in between. CDR3 DNA: TGTGCCAGCAGTTTAAGGGGTGGGGCAGGGGCCTACAATGAGCAGTTCTTC. Residues: CASSLRGGAGAYNEQFF.

The chain links TRBV9 to TRBJ1-4; possible D gene TRBD1, 5 bases. V gave up 0 bases and J gave up 4 bases, with 16 bases separating them. Germline lookup yields CDR1 SGDLS and CDR2 YYNGEE. The CDR3 sequence is 17 residues long. The CDR3 region is CASSVGLGGTLNEKLFF. The CDR3 nucleotides are TGTGCCAGCAGCGTAGGGTTGGGGGGGACCCTTAATGAAAAACTGTTTTTT.

The chain couples TRBV5-1 to TRBJ1-3; no firm D call. The V end was cut by 0 bases, the J end by 0 bases, with 13 bases between. Looked up from germline, CDR1 is SGHRS and CDR2 is YFSETQ. CDR3 length equals 17 residues. CDR3 sequence reads: CASSLGLLKSSGNTIYF. Here the CDR3 DNA reads TGCGCCAGCAGCTTGGGACTACTCAAGAGCTCTGGAAACACCATATATTTT.

The V gene is TRBV30, the J gene TRBJ1-1, with TRBD1 as a possible D gene (5 bases). The CDR3 sequence is 13 residues long. The V gene's germline CDR1 is GTSNPN and CDR2 SVGIG (reference sequence). Trimming removed 2 bases at V and 1 base at J, with 8 bases between. The CDR3 DNA reads as TGTGCCTGGAGTAGGGGCTCGAACACTGAAGCTTTCTTT. This sequence encodes CAWSRGSNTEAFF.

This chain links TRBV11-3 with TRBJ2-7; D is unclear. V shed 10 bases and J shed 2 bases, with 12 bases lying between them. This CDR3 is built from 12 residues. Germline CDR1 and CDR2: SGHNT and YENEEA. CDR3 residues: CANQSNPYEQYF. The CDR3 DNA reads as TGTGCCAACCAGAGTAACCCCTACGAGCAGTACTTC.

This chain uses TRBV5-5 with TRBJ2-1, with D possibly TRBD2 on 6 matching bases. The germline V gene encodes CDR1 SGHKS and CDR2 YYEKEE (reference sequence). V lost 0 bases and J 8 bases, leaving 15 bases between the germline ends. CDR3 size: 15 residues. The DNA of the CDR3 is TGTGCCAGCAGCTTGGGCCCGCGGGGCCTCGATGAGCAGTTCTTC. Translating it yields CASSLGPRGLDEQFF.

The CDR3 sequence is CASSWDGAYEQYF. The CDR3, as DNA: TGCGCCAGCAGCTGGGACGGAGCCTACGAGCAGTACTTC. J is TRBJ2-7 and V is TRBV5-1, with D perhaps TRBD1 or TRBD2 (5 bases each). The CDR3 loop spans 13 amino acids. Per germline, CDR1 SGHRS and CDR2 YFSETQ. V lost 3 bases and J lost 2, with 9 bases in between.

The chain recombines TRBV28 with TRBJ2-5, with 13 bases identical to TRBD2. V was clipped by 6 bases and J by 2 bases; unmatched bases: 3. CDR3 size: 15 residues. Per the germline V gene, CDR1 is MDHEN and CDR2 is SYDVKM. The CDR3 coding sequence is TGTGCCAGCAGAGAACTAGCGGGGGGGCAAGAGACCCAGTACTTC. Encoded protein: CASRELAGGQETQYF.

The chain joins TRBV14 to TRBJ1-1; TRBD1 matches at 10 bases. The CDR3 loop spans 15 amino acids. V lost 2 bases, J lost 4 bases, and 4 bases stayed unmatched. CDR1 is SGHDN and CDR2 is FVKESK in the germline V gene. For the CDR3, the DNA is TGTGCCAGCAGCCAACGCCGGGACAGGGGCACTGAAGCTTTCTTT. Protein product: CASSQRRDRGTEAFF.

The rearrangement links TRBV6-5 to TRBJ2-7, with TRBD1 matching over 7 bases. CDR1 and CDR2 (germline): MNHEY, SVGAGI. The CDR3 spans 13 residues. Trimming at V came to 5 bases and at J to 6 bases, leaving 7 bases not matched to a gene. The CDR3 loop reads CASSQTGSGEQYF. CDR3 nucleotides: TGTGCCAGCAGTCAGACAGGGTCGGGCGAGCAGTACTTC.

The chain is built from TRBV29-1 and TRBJ2-1; D might be TRBD1 (5 bases). Germline V gene data show CDR1 as SQVTM and CDR2 as ANQGSEA. CDR3 length: 10 amino acids. Trimming pared 7 bases from V and 14 bases from J, leaving 15 bases between. The CDR3 sequence is CSARTGAEFF. CDR3 DNA: TGCAGCGCACGCACTGGGGCCGAGTTCTTC.

V and J are TRBV6-6 and TRBJ2-3; a possible D gene is TRBD2 (5 bases). V lost 7 bases and J 7 bases, leaving 12 bases between the germline ends. CDR1 MNHNY and CDR2 SVGAGI come from the germline V gene (reference sequence). CDR3 length equals 12 residues. CDR3 bases: TGTGCCAGCACACCGACCGGGAATACGCAGTATTTT. It encodes CASTPTGNTQYF.

The chain couples TRBV7-3 to TRBJ1-2, with D maybe TRBD1 (6 bases). The V end was cut by 4 bases, the J end by 7 bases, with 19 bases between. CDR1 and CDR2 (germline): SGHTA, FQGTGA. The CDR3 contains 15 residues. CDR3 sequence (DNA): TGTGCCAGCAGCTCGGGAGGGGCAGGGGACGCTGGCTACACCTTC. Protein: CASSSGGAGDAGYTF.

The rearrangement links TRBV28 to TRBJ2-7; D gene uncertain. The germline V and J ends were trimmed by 5 bases and 3 bases, with 14 bases remaining between them. The CDR3 extends over 14 amino acids. The germline gives CDR1 MDHEN, CDR2 SYDVKM. CDR3 residues: CASSPVGRNYEQYF. The CDR3 DNA follows: TGTGCCAGCAGTCCCGTGGGCAGAAACTACGAGCAGTACTTC.

The V call is TRBV13, the J call TRBJ2-3; 8 bases are shared with TRBD1. Germline V CDR1 and CDR2: PRHDT, FYEKMQ (reference sequence). J was trimmed by 2 bases and V by 4 bases; bases with no gene match: 11. The CDR3 totals 17 residues. As DNA, the CDR3 is TGTGCCAGCAGCTCCCGACAGGGGTCCATCAACACAGATACGCAGTATTTT. It specifies CASSSRQGSINTDTQYF.